Presented here are 5 T cell receptor beta chains from one specimen sequenced in a study of CD8+CD57+ T cells in acquired aplastic anemia. Genomic DNA acted as the template from which TCR beta VDJ combination and CDR3 sequence profiling were carried out. TCRdb processed the reads anew with MiXCR; each CDR3 protein has one entry. The sample shows about 400,000 distinct CDR3 sequences, 65% to 80% of them seen only once. The source material was sorted CD4+, CD8+, or CD8+CD57+ T cells (not recorded which) from PBMCs. The receptors were gathered from a human donor in good health, serving as a control.

Points on this clonotype: Germline and junction disagree at one end, which may indicate a read error. This rearrangement joins TRBV9 to TRBJ2-3; 7 nucleotides line up with TRBD2. Germline V gene data show CDR1 as SGDLS and CDR2 as YYNGEE. The CDR3 covers 16 residues. The CDR3 here is CASSPRGVGPTDTQYF. The CDR3 DNA follows: TGCGCCAGCAGCCCCCGGGGGGTGGGCCCCACAGATACGCAGTATTTT.

This chain connects TRBV19 to TRBJ2-7; no reliable D call. Germline loops: CDR1 LNHDA, CDR2 SQIVND (reference sequence). The V and J ends lost 7 bases and 7 bases respectively, with 8 bases between them. The CDR3 has 10 residues. The CDR3 protein is CASTPGEQYF. DNA of the CDR3: TGTGCCAGTACCCCTGGGGAGCAGTACTTC.

For the CDR3, the DNA is TGTGCCAGCAGCTTGGGACACACGAATCAGCCCCAGCATTTT. This gives the protein CASSLGHTNQPQHF. The chain couples TRBV5-5 to TRBJ1-5; the D is unclear. V was cut by 0 bases and J by 4 bases, with 8 bases left in between. Germline V lookup: CDR1 SGHKS, CDR2 YYEKEE (reference sequence). The CDR3 runs to 14 residues.

In the case of this clonotype: A read error may produce the germline difference seen at one junction end. This rearrangement joins TRBV10-1 to TRBJ2-1, with TRBD1 as a possible D gene (6 bases). There are 14 residues in the CDR3. Germline CDR1 and CDR2: WNHNN and SYGVQD (reference sequence). The CDR3 coding sequence is TGCGCCAGTAGTGATCCAGGGGCTGGCAATGACCAGTTCTTC. It yields the protein CASSDPGAGNDQFF.

CDR3 nucleotides: TGTGCCAGCAGTAAGGGGACTGCGAACACCATATATTTT. This sequence encodes CASSKGTANTIYF. This chain links TRBV14 with TRBJ1-3, with D possibly matching TRBD1 (5 bases). This CDR3 is built from 13 residues. Deletions cut 6 bases from V and 7 bases from J, with 13 bases between. Germline CDR1 and CDR2: SGHDN and FVKESK. Full variable domain (remainder filled in from reference TRBV14 and TRBJ1-3): EAGVTQFPSHSVIEKGQTVTLRCDPISGHDNLYWYRRVMGKEIKFLLHFVKESKQDESGMPNNRFLAERTGGTYSTLKVQPAELEDSGVYFCASSKGTANTIYFGEGSWLTVV.